This T cell receptor beta chain is from a study of early T cells in non-severe SARS-CoV-2 infection. CDR3 length equals 14 residues. Trimming shortened V by 3 bases and J by 5 bases, and 8 bases separated the two germline ends. The germline gives CDR1 LGHDT, CDR2 YNNKEL (reference sequence). TCRdb called the 5' RACE reads again in MiXCR, with one record for every CDR3 protein. This repertoire shows tens of thousands of distinct CDR3 sequences, about an eighth found once; its top ten account for around 5%. The TCR sequence derives from an adult who was a healthcare worker with PCR-confirmed SARS-CoV-2 infection or an uninfected control (not recorded which). The chain combines TRBV3-1 with TRBJ1-6, with a possible D match to TRBD1 (5 bases). Sample: whole blood, taken at baseline. CDR3 residues: CASSHGADNSPLHF. DNA of the CDR3: TGTGCCAGCAGCCATGGGGCCGATAATTCACCCCTCCACTTT. Variable domain in full (rest from reference TRBV3-1 and TRBJ1-6): DTAVSQTPKYLVTQMGNDKSIKCEQNLGHDTMYWYKQDSKKFLKIMFSYNNKELIINETVPNRFSPKSPDKAHLNLHINSLELGDSAVYFCASSHGADNSPLHFGNGTRLTVT.